A single sample is the source of the 8 T cell receptor beta chains below, sequenced in a study of blood T cell repertoires in COVID-19. Method: immunoSEQ multiplex PCR; TCRdb's copy keeps in-frame clones and lacks some. The profile covers some 170,000 clones, with about 81% appearing a single time and 8.4% taken by the ten largest. The material sequenced was peripheral blood. The receptor set was obtained from a woman in her 70s with acute or convalescent COVID-19.

V is TRBV2 and J is TRBJ1-4, with 8 bases aligning to TRBD1. The ends lost 6 bases at V and 6 bases at J; junction bases unmatched: 6. The CDR3 contains 14 residues. Per germline, CDR1 SNHLY and CDR2 FYNNEI. The CDR3, as DNA: TGTGCCAGCAGAGGGCCAGGGGGCTATGAAAAACTGTTTTTT. Residues: CASRGPGGYEKLFF.

The chain has TRBV19 and TRBJ2-2; D perhaps matches TRBD2 (7 bases). The CDR3 spans 15 residues. Trimming pared 2 bases from V and 5 bases from J, leaving 12 bases between. Germline CDR1 is LNHDA and CDR2 is SQIVND (reference sequence). CDR3 bases: TGTGCCAGTAGTATACCGGGGGGCGAAACCGGGGAGCTGTTTTTT. This sequence encodes CASSIPGGETGELFF.

The V gene is TRBV29-1, the J gene TRBJ1-1; D uncertain. V lost 0 bases, J lost 4 bases, and 15 bases lay in between. Germline V gene data show CDR1 as SQVTM and CDR2 as ANQGSEA. The CDR3 runs 15 residues. CDR3 nucleotides: TGCAGCGTTGAAGAAACGTTCGGGGAGGGCACTGAAGCTTTCTTT. This codes for CSVEETFGEGTEAFF. The full variable domain, completed using reference TRBV29-1 and TRBJ1-1, is SAVISQKPSRDICQRGTSLTIQCQVDSQVTMMFWYRQQPGQSLTLIATANQGSEATYESGFVIDKFPISRPNLTFSTLTVSNMSPEDSSIYLCSVEETFGEGTEAFFGQGTRLTVV.

This clone was seen a single time. The CDR3 region is CASSLTGGNGYTF. As DNA, the CDR3 is TGTGCCAGCAGTCTGACAGGGGGTAATGGCTACACCTTC. The chain employs TRBV12-3 or TRBV12-4 and TRBJ1-2, with 9 nucleotides matching TRBD1. The CDR3 sequence is 13 residues long. The V and J ends lost 5 bases and 6 bases, in that order; junction bases with no gene match: 4.

The chain has TRBV5-5 and TRBJ2-7, with 16 bases fitting TRBD2. CDR1 and CDR2 from the germline V gene are SGHKS and YYEKEE (reference sequence). With V trimmed by 4 bases and J by 1 base, 8 bases remained unmatched. The length of the CDR3 is 18 residues. CDR3 in amino acids: CASSAWGLAGGQSYEQYF. The DNA of the CDR3 is TGTGCCAGCAGCGCCTGGGGACTAGCGGGAGGGCAGTCCTACGAGCAGTACTTC.

The rearrangement uses TRBV6-2 or TRBV6-3 and TRBJ2-5; 8 bases are shared with TRBD2. The germline CDR1 and CDR2 sequences are MNHEY and SVGEGT. The trim removed 2 bases at V and 4 bases at J, leaving 15 bases unmatched. This CDR3 has 18 amino acids. The CDR3 region is CASSYRGRGGAGRETQYF. CDR3 DNA: TGTGCCAGCAGTTACAGGGGTCGGGGGGGCGCCGGTAGAGAGACCCAGTACTTC.

For the CDR3, the DNA is TGCAGTGCTAGTAGAGAGGGCGCTCAGCCCCAGCATTTT. Its translation: CSASREGAQPQHF. The chain links TRBV20-1 to TRBJ1-5; no firm D call. The germline V gene encodes CDR1 DFQATT and CDR2 SNEGSKA (reference sequence). V dropped 3 bases and J dropped 6 bases, with 12 bases sitting between them. CDR3 length equals 13 residues.

The V gene is TRBV6-2 or TRBV6-3, the J gene TRBJ2-5; TRBD2 aligns across 9 bases. The V gene end was trimmed by 6 bases and the J gene end by 3 bases; junction bases not matched to a gene: 8. This CDR3 contains 15 residues. From germline, CDR1 is MNHEY and CDR2 SVGEGT. This CDR3 is CASSARRLAEETQYF. The CDR3 bases are TGTGCCAGCAGCGCTCGGCGACTAGCGGAAGAGACCCAGTACTTC.